Listed here are 9 T cell receptor beta chains from one sample, sequenced in a study of beta chain features in type 1 diabetes (dated by TCRdb to the late 2010s). Libraries were built with the immunoSEQ multiplex PCR assay. The entire amount of isolated RNA was reverse transcribed using the High Capacity cDNA Reverse Transcription Kit, so the sequenced TCRB transcripts were expressed ones. TCRdb provides this immuneACCESS table in a form limited to in-frame rearrangements. Some clones are lacking; in checked studies, under half of them reflect an unresolved V gene, and why the rest are absent is not known. In all, the sample holds about 250,000 clones, and about 14% of those were seen once. The top ten clones comprise around 0.03% of the sample. Sequencing was performed on naive CD4+ T cells from blood. Sample cell subset or site, as interpreted from the label and publication: true naive CD4+ T cells. The receptor set was obtained from a middle-aged woman in good health.

The chain has TRBV7-2 and TRBJ1-4; 10 nucleotides match TRBD1. Germline lookup yields CDR1 SGHTA and CDR2 FQGNSA. There are 17 residues in the CDR3. Trimming took 0 bases from V and 9 from J; bases not matched to a gene: 10. CDR3 protein: CASSLAGTGVRRQKLFF. CDR3 nucleotides: TGTGCCAGCAGCTTAGCCGGGACAGGGGTCCGTAGGCAAAAACTGTTTTTT.

This clone was seen only a few times. The chain employs TRBV6-5 and TRBJ2-7; D is perhaps TRBD2 (5 bases). The V gene's germline CDR1 is MNHEY and CDR2 SVGAGI. The V gene lost 4 bases and the J gene lost 2 bases, with 9 bases spanning the gap. The CDR3 is 13 residues long. The CDR3 here is CASSSQRTYEQYF. The CDR3 region has the DNA TGTGCCAGCAGTTCCCAGCGGACCTACGAGCAGTACTTC.

The V and J genes are TRBV27 and TRBJ2-6; D perhaps matches TRBD1 (5 bases). V lost 4 bases and J lost 0, with 7 bases in between. From germline, CDR1 is MNHEY and CDR2 SMNVEV (reference sequence). The length of the CDR3 is 15 residues. The CDR3 DNA reads as TGTGCCAGCAGTTCTACAGGCTCTGGGGCCAACGTCCTGACTTTC. Its protein is CASSSTGSGANVLTF.

The V and J genes are TRBV19 and TRBJ2-1, with 7 bases matching TRBD2. The trim removed 3 bases at V and 0 bases at J, leaving 8 bases unmatched. CDR1 is LNHDA and CDR2 is SQIVND in the germline V gene (reference sequence). This CDR3 region has 17 residues. CDR3 amino acids: CASSIFSGGSSYNEQFF. The DNA of the CDR3 is TGTGCCAGTAGTATTTTCTCCGGGGGGAGCTCCTACAATGAGCAGTTCTTC.

This sequence joins TRBV7-6 and TRBJ2-7; TRBD2 aligns across 7 bases. The CDR3 runs to 14 residues. V was clipped by 5 bases and J by 3 bases; unmatched bases: 7. The germline V gene has CDR1 SGHVS and CDR2 FNYEAQ. CDR3 sequence: CASSQGEGVYEQYF. In nucleotides, the CDR3 is TGTGCCAGCAGCCAAGGGGAGGGTGTCTACGAGCAGTACTTC.

The J gene is TRBJ2-7, the V gene TRBV18, with 7 bases identical to TRBD1. Germline V lookup: CDR1 KGHSH, CDR2 LQKENI. This CDR3 region has 14 residues. The V and J ends lost 3 bases and 7 bases, in that order; junction bases with no gene match: 9. The CDR3 loop reads CASSPPRQGIEQYF. CDR3 in DNA: TGTGCCAGCTCACCTCCCAGACAGGGTATAGAGCAGTACTTC.

The chain employs TRBV2 and TRBJ2-7, with TRBD1 matching over 8 bases. CDR3 length: 16 amino acids. The V gene's germline CDR1 is SNHLY and CDR2 FYNNEI. V was pared by 4 bases and J by 0 bases, with 8 bases of the junction left unmatched. CDR3 amino acids: CASSGQGAIHSYEQYF. The CDR3 DNA follows: TGTGCCAGCAGTGGGCAGGGGGCCATACACTCCTACGAGCAGTACTTC.

The chain employs TRBV5-1 and TRBJ2-5; the match to TRBD1 covers 7 bases. CDR3 size: 15 residues. Germline assignment: CDR1 SGHRS and CDR2 YFSETQ. The J segment lost 5 bases and the V segment lost 2 bases, leaving 9 bases of the junction unmatched. The CDR3 DNA is TGCGCCAGCAGCTTCGAAACAGGGGCGTGGGAGACCCAGTACTTC. It is translated as CASSFETGAWETQYF.

Worth noting for this clone: Different DNA sequences within this sample yield the same CDR3. This chain connects TRBV5-1 to TRBJ2-5; 8 positions agree with TRBD1. The germline CDR1 and CDR2 sequences are SGHRS and YFSETQ. Unmatched junction bases numbered 3, after V lost 4 bases and J lost 1 base. This CDR3 has 14 amino acids. CDR3 loop: CASSHGTGQETQYF. The DNA of the CDR3 is TGCGCCAGCAGCCATGGGACAGGCCAAGAGACCCAGTACTTC.